The source of this T cell receptor beta chain is a study of Graves' ophthalmopathy and Graves' hyperthyroidism. As for the study in general: Investigators collected peripheral blood at initial diagnosis, before any treatment was given.

Study observations and caveats: Sensitivity of roughly 88% and specificity of about 84% were achieved when a 13-signature model separated ophthalmopathy from stable hyperthyroidism.

Ophthalmopathy donors showed moderate-to-severe activity, CAS ≥3, NOSPECS ≥4 and a duration under 3 months. The PBMCs had their origin in less than 13 ml of fresh peripheral blood. CDR3 regions of TCR beta were amplified from RNA transcripts. Following a first-round RT-PCR that used HTBI primers, a second-round multiplex PCR was carried out. TCRdb analysed the multiplex PCR reads with MiXCR anew, one entry per CDR3 protein. The sample has about 220,000 distinct CDR3 sequences; under 25% are singletons. Germline V gene sequence: CDR1 DFQATT, CDR2 SNEGSKA (reference sequence). Trimming removed 0 bases from V and 0 bases from J, with 8 bases in between. The CDR3 is 14 amino acids. This clonotype has ten or more counts. Its antigen is unidentified.

The genes are TRBV20-1 and TRBJ2-5; D gene unclear. The TCR was taken from a woman in her fifties or sixties with Graves' ophthalmopathy. The specimen sequenced was peripheral blood. The CDR3 reads CSARDGRHQETQYF. CDR3 DNA: TGCAGTGCTAGAGATGGGCGGCACCAAGAGACCCAGTACTTC.